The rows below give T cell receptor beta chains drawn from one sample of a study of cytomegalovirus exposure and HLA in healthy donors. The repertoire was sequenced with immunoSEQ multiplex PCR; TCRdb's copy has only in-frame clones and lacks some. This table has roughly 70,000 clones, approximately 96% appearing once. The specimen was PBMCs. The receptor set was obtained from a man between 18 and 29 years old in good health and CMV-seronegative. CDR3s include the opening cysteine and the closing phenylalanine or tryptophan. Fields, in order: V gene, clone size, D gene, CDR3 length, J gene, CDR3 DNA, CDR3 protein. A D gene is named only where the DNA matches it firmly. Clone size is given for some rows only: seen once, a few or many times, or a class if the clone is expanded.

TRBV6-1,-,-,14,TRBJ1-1,TGTGCCAGCAGTCCTCAGGGGCCGGACACTGAAGCTTTCTTT,CASSPQGPDTEAFF
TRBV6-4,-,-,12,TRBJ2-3,TGTGCCAGCAGTGACTCTGCAGATACGCAGTACTTT,CASSDSADTQYF
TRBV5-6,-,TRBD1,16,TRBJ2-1,TGTGCCAGCAGCTTAGAGACAGGGGCCCCTAGGAATGAGCAGTTCTTC,CASSLETGAPRNEQFF
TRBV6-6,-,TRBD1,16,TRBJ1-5,TGTGCCAGCGTTAGAGAAGGACAGGCTAGCAATCAGCCCCAGCATTTT,CASVREGQASNQPQHF
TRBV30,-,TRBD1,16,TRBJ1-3,TGTGCCTGGACCCGGACAGGGTCTTACTCTGGAAACACCATATATTTT,CAWTRTGSYSGNTIYF
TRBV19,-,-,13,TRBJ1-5,TGTGCCAGTAGTATAACAGGCAATCAGCCCCAGCATTTT,CASSITGNQPQHF
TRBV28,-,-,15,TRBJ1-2,TGTGCCAGCAGTTTATGGGCGGCGATTAACTATGGCTACACCTTC,CASSLWAAINYGYTF
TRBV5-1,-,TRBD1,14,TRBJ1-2,TGCGCCAGCAGCTTCCGGACAGGGGGCTATGGCTACACCTTC,CASSFRTGGYGYTF
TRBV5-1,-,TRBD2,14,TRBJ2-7,TGCGCCAGCAGCCCGGGACTAGCGGGGACCATTGAGTACTTC,CASSPGLAGTIEYF
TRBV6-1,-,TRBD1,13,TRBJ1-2,TGTGCCAGCAGCCAGACAGGGTACTATGGCTACACCTTC,CASSQTGYYGYTF
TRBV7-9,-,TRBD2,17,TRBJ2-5,TGTGCCAGCAGCGCCTCCATAGGGCGCGGGAGGATGGGGACCCAGTACTTC,CASSASIGRGRMGTQYF
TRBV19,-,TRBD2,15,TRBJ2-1,TGTGCCAGTAGTATTTACGCGGGAGGAAACAATGAGCAGTTCTTC,CASSIYAGGNNEQFF
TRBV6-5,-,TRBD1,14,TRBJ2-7,TGTGCCAGCAGTTACCTTGGACAGGTCAACGAGCAGTACTTC,CASSYLGQVNEQYF
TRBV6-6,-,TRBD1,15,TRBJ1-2,TGTGCCAGCAGTCCACGGACAGGGGAAGTTTATGGCTACACCTTC,CASSPRTGEVYGYTF
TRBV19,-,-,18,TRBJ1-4,TGTGCCAGTAGTCCCCCTTTGGGAGGACTTGCGGCTAATGAAAAACTGTTTTTT,CASSPPLGGLAANEKLFF
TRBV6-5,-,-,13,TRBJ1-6,TGTGCCAGCAGTTATAGTCCCCAGCACAGACTCCACTTT,CASSYSPQHRLHF
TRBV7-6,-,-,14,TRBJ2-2,TGTGCCAGCAGCTCGACTAGGTGGACCGGGGAGCTGTTTTTT,CASSSTRWTGELFF
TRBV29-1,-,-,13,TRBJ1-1,TGCAGCGTTCTTCTCACACTGAACACTGAAGCTTTCTTT,CSVLLTLNTEAFF
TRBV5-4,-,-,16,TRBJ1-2,TGTGCCAGCAGTTTTTCCCGGGACACCTCTAACTATGGCTACACCTTC,CASSFSRDTSNYGYTF
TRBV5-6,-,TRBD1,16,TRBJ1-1,TGTGCCAGCAGCCCTTGGACAGGGGCGAAGAACACTGAAGCTTTCTTT,CASSPWTGAKNTEAFF
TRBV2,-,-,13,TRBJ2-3,TGTGCCAGCTCTCGAACAGGCACAGATACGCAGTATTTT,CASSRTGTDTQYF
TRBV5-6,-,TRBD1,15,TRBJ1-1,TGTGCCAGCAGCCCTCGGGACAGGTTGAACACTGAAGCTTTCTTT,CASSPRDRLNTEAFF
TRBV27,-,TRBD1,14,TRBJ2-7,TGTGCCAGCAGTCCCGGGACAGGGACCGACGAGCAGTACTTC,CASSPGTGTDEQYF
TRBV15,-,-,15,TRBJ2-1,TGTGCCACCAGCAGAGAAATAGGGGTCTACAATGAGCAGTTCTTC,CATSREIGVYNEQFF
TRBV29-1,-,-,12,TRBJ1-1,TGCAGCGCCGGACAGATGAACACTGAAGCTTTCTTT,CSAGQMNTEAFF
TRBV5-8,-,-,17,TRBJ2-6,TGTGCCAGCAGCTTCGGACAAAGATATTTAGGGGCCAACGTCCTGACTTTC,CASSFGQRYLGANVLTF
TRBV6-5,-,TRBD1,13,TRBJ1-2,TGTGCCAGCAGAGACAGGGTCCTAAGGGGCTACACCTTC,CASRDRVLRGYTF
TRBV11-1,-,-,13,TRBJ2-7,TGTGCCAGCAGCTTAGCGATGGGGGCTGAGCAGTACTTC,CASSLAMGAEQYF
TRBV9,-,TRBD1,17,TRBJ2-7,TGTGCCAGCAGCGTAGCACCTACGGGGACAGGGGTCTACGAGCAGTACTTC,CASSVAPTGTGVYEQYF
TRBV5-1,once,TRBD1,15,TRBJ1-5,TGCGCCAGCAGCAGGACAGGAGATAGCAATCAGCCCCAGCATTTT,CASSRTGDSNQPQHF
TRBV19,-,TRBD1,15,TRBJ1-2,TGTGCCAGTAGTTCCTGGACAGGCATACGGGGAGGCTACACCTTC,CASSSWTGIRGGYTF
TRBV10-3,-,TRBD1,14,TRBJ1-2,TGTGCCATCAGTGAATCCAGGGGGCTCTATGGCTACACCTTC,CAISESRGLYGYTF
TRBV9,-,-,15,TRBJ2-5,TGTGCCAGCAGCGTTAGCGACCGGTACCAAGAGACCCAGTACTTC,CASSVSDRYQETQYF
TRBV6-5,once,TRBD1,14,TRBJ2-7,TGTGCCAGCAGGGACGACAGGGCTTCCTACGAGCAGTACTTC,CASRDDRASYEQYF
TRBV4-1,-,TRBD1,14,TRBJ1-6,TGCGCCAGTTCCGGAGGGACAGGGTATTCACCCCTCCACTTT,CASSGGTGYSPLHF
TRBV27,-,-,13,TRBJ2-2,TGTGCCAGCAGTTACATTAACACCGGGGAGCTGTTTTTT,CASSYINTGELFF
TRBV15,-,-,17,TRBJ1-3,TGTGCCACCAGCAGAGATAAAGGGGATTACTCTGGAAACACCATATATTTT,CATSRDKGDYSGNTIYF
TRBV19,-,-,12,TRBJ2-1,TGTGCCAGTAGTATCCCTTACAATGAGCAGTTCTTC,CASSIPYNEQFF
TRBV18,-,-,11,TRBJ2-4,TGTGCCAGCTCACCAGGAGACATTCAGTACTTC,CASSPGDIQYF
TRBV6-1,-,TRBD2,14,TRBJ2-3,TGTGCCAGCGGTGAGACTAGCGGGACAGATACGCAGTATTTT,CASGETSGTDTQYF
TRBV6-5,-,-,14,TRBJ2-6,TGTGCCAGCAGTACACTATCTGGGGCCAACGTCCTGACTTTC,CASSTLSGANVLTF
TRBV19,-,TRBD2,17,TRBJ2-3,TGTGCCAGTAGTATTACCGGACTAGCGGATATCACAGATACGCAGTATTTT,CASSITGLADITDTQYF
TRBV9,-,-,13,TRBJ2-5,TGTGCCAGCAGCGTATCGTACCAAGAGACCCAGTACTTC,CASSVSYQETQYF
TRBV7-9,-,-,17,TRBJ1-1,TGTGCCAGCAGCTTCATTCGGGGGGGTCTATCGAACACTGAAGCTTTCTTT,CASSFIRGGLSNTEAFF
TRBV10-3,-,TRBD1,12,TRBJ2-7,TGTGCCATCGAACAGGGGGCGGGGGAGCAGTACTTC,CAIEQGAGEQYF
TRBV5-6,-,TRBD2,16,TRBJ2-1,TGTGCCAGCAGCTTGGGTCCGGGGGGCTCCTACAATGAGCAGTTCTTC,CASSLGPGGSYNEQFF
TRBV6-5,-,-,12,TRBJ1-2,TGTGCCAGCAAGGGGCTAAACTATGGCTACACCTTC,CASKGLNYGYTF
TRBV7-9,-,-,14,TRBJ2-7,TGTGCCAGCAGCTTCTCGGGAATCGTCTACGAGCAGTACTTC,CASSFSGIVYEQYF
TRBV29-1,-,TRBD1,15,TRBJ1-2,TGCAGCGTTGATCCTAAGACAGGGGCAAACTATGGCTACACCTTC,CSVDPKTGANYGYTF
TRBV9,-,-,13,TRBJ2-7,TGTGCCAGCAGCCAGAGCCCAAGAGGCGAGCAGTACTTC,CASSQSPRGEQYF
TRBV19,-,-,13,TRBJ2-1,TGTGCCAGTAGTATTAGATATGGTAATGAGCAGTTCTTC,CASSIRYGNEQFF
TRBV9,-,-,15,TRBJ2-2,TGTGCCAGCAGCCCCCGGACAGTAAACACCGGGGAGCTGTTTTTT,CASSPRTVNTGELFF
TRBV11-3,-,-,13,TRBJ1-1,TGTGCCAGCAGCCTGACAGAGTACACTGAAGCTTTCTTT,CASSLTEYTEAFF
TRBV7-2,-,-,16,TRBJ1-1,TGTGCCAGCAGCTTACGCCCTCGGGGTTTCCACACTGAAGCTTTCTTT,CASSLRPRGFHTEAFF
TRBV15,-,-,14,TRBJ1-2,TGTGCCACCAGCAGCGGGACACCGCTCTATGGCTACACCTTC,CATSSGTPLYGYTF
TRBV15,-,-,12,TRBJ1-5,TGTGCCACCAGCAGAGTCAGTCAGCCCCAGCATTTT,CATSRVSQPQHF
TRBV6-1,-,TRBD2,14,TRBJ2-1,TGTGCCAGCTCCGGGACTAGCGTAGGTGGTGAGCAGTTCTTC,CASSGTSVGGEQFF
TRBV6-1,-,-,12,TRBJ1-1,TGTGCCAGCTCTGGACAGCCAACTGAAGCTTTCTTT,CASSGQPTEAFF
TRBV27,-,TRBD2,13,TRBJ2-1,TGTGCCAGCAGTCCTAGCGGAGAACTACAGCAGTTCTTC,CASSPSGELQQFF
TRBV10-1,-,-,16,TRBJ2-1,TGCGCCAGCAGTGAGGGAGGACAGTTTGCCCACAATGAGCAGTTCTTC,CASSEGGQFAHNEQFF